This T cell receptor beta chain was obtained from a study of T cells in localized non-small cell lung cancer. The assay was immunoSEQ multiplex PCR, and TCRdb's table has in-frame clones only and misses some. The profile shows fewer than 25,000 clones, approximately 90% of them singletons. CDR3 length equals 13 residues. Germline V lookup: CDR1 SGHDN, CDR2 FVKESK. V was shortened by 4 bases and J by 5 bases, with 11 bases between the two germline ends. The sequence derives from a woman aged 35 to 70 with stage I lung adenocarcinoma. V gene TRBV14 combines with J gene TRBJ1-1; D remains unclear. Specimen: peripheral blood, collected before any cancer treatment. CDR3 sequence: CASSLSPGTEAFF. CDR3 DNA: TGTGCCAGCAGCCTATCGCCTGGGACTGAAGCTTTCTTT.